The rows below give T cell receptor beta chains drawn from one sample of a study of blood T cell repertoires in COVID-19. Profiling relied on immunoSEQ multiplex PCR, and the TCRdb table lists in-frame clones only, not all of them. There are 190,000 or so clones in the sample; approximately 87% occur only once, and 0.8% to 1% lies in the top ten. The material sequenced was peripheral blood. The receptor source for this set is a woman between 18 and 30 years old who had recovered from COVID-19. Both conserved end residues are part of each CDR3. The D gene is left open where the match is weak. The listing skips clone size in some rows; elsewhere it reads once, few, many or a size class.

clone_size: NA
v_call: TRBV30
d_call: NA
j_call: TRBJ1-2
cdr3_nt: TGTGCCTGGGACCGGGCGACAGACTATGGCTACACCTTC
cdr3_aa: CAWDRATDYGYTF

clone_size: NA
v_call: TRBV3-1/TRBV3-2
d_call: NA
j_call: TRBJ2-3
cdr3_nt: TGTGCCAGCAGCCAAGGGTCGGTAGGGAGTGATACGCAGTATTTT
cdr3_aa: CASSQGSVGSDTQYF

clone_size: NA
v_call: TRBV7-6
d_call: TRBD1
j_call: TRBJ2-5
cdr3_nt: TGTGCCAGCAGCTTATACGTAGGGACAGGGGCAGAGACCCAGTACTTC
cdr3_aa: CASSLYVGTGAETQYF

clone_size: NA
v_call: TRBV19
d_call: NA
j_call: TRBJ2-3
cdr3_nt: TGTGCCAGTAGAATCGGGATTAAGGCAGATACGCAGTATTTT
cdr3_aa: CASRIGIKADTQYF

clone_size: NA
v_call: TRBV9
d_call: TRBD2
j_call: TRBJ2-1
cdr3_nt: TGTGCCAGCAGCGTAGGTTCCGGGGGGGCCAATGAGCAGTTCTTC
cdr3_aa: CASSVGSGGANEQFF

clone_size: few
v_call: TRBV7-3
d_call: NA
j_call: TRBJ1-6
cdr3_nt: TGTGCCAGCAGCTTAACCCAAACCTCAGGGGTTTCTTATTCACCCCTCCACTTT
cdr3_aa: CASSLTQTSGVSYSPLHF

clone_size: NA
v_call: TRBV5-6
d_call: TRBD1
j_call: TRBJ1-1
cdr3_nt: TGTGCCAGCAGCTTATTGACAGGGGCCTCCGGGATGAACACTGAAGCTTTCTTT
cdr3_aa: CASSLLTGASGMNTEAFF

clone_size: NA
v_call: TRBV7-8
d_call: NA
j_call: TRBJ1-4
cdr3_nt: TGTGCCAGCAGCACGCGGATCTTTCGGGAAAAACTGTTTTTT
cdr3_aa: CASSTRIFREKLFF

clone_size: NA
v_call: TRBV25-1
d_call: TRBD2
j_call: TRBJ2-2
cdr3_nt: TGTGCCAGCAGTTCCTGGACTAGGGGCACCGGGGAGCTGTTTTTT
cdr3_aa: CASSSWTRGTGELFF

clone_size: NA
v_call: TRBV7-2
d_call: TRBD1
j_call: TRBJ2-7
cdr3_nt: TGTGCCAGCAGCTTAGGACCACAGGGGTCGGACGAGCAGTACTTC
cdr3_aa: CASSLGPQGSDEQYF

clone_size: once
v_call: TRBV9
d_call: TRBD1
j_call: TRBJ2-7
cdr3_nt: TGTGCCAGCAGCGTATCGGGACAGGGCATCTACGAGCAGTACTTC
cdr3_aa: CASSVSGQGIYEQYF

clone_size: NA
v_call: TRBV6-5
d_call: TRBD1
j_call: TRBJ2-1
cdr3_nt: TGTGCCAGCAGGCGTGGACAGGGATACAATGAGCAGTTCTTC
cdr3_aa: CASRRGQGYNEQFF

clone_size: NA
v_call: TRBV6-6
d_call: NA
j_call: TRBJ2-5
cdr3_nt: TGTGCCAGCAGTTTATTATCGGTGGTGACCCAGTACTTC
cdr3_aa: CASSLLSVVTQYF

clone_size: NA
v_call: TRBV4-1
d_call: NA
j_call: TRBJ2-1
cdr3_nt: TGCGCCAGCAGCCACGGGATCTCCTACAATGAGCAGTTCTTC
cdr3_aa: CASSHGISYNEQFF

clone_size: NA
v_call: TRBV7-9
d_call: TRBD1
j_call: TRBJ1-2
cdr3_nt: TGTGCCAGCAGCTCAGGGGGGATGAACTATGGCTACACCTTC
cdr3_aa: CASSSGGMNYGYTF

clone_size: once
v_call: TRBV11-2
d_call: NA
j_call: TRBJ2-7
cdr3_nt: TGTGCCAGCAGCTTAGACGGACAGACTTGGCTAGAGCAGTACTTC
cdr3_aa: CASSLDGQTWLEQYF

clone_size: NA
v_call: TRBV29-1
d_call: NA
j_call: TRBJ1-4
cdr3_nt: TGCAGCGCATCCCAGGGTGCAACTAATGAAAAACTGTTTTTT
cdr3_aa: CSASQGATNEKLFF

clone_size: NA
v_call: TRBV7-9
d_call: TRBD1
j_call: TRBJ1-2
cdr3_nt: TGTGCCAGCAGCTTAGATATTCTGACAGGGGGCGACTATGGCTACACCTTC
cdr3_aa: CASSLDILTGGDYGYTF

clone_size: NA
v_call: TRBV7-9
d_call: TRBD1
j_call: TRBJ2-3
cdr3_nt: TGTGCCAGCAGCCCCCGGGACAGGGTGGGAACGCAGTATTTT
cdr3_aa: CASSPRDRVGTQYF

clone_size: NA
v_call: TRBV6-2/TRBV6-3
d_call: NA
j_call: TRBJ1-1
cdr3_nt: TGTGCCAGCAGTTTTCAGGGGAACACTGAAGCTTTCTTT
cdr3_aa: CASSFQGNTEAFF

clone_size: NA
v_call: TRBV5-1
d_call: NA
j_call: TRBJ2-1
cdr3_nt: TGCGCCAGCAGCTTACAGGGAAATGAGCAGTTCTTC
cdr3_aa: CASSLQGNEQFF

clone_size: NA
v_call: TRBV5-1
d_call: NA
j_call: TRBJ2-3
cdr3_nt: TGCGCCAGCAGATCCGCCTCGGGCACAGATACGCAGTATTTT
cdr3_aa: CASRSASGTDTQYF

clone_size: NA
v_call: TRBV6-5
d_call: NA
j_call: TRBJ1-1
cdr3_nt: TGTGCCAGCAGTTCGACGGTCGGGGGCACTGAAGCTTTCTTT
cdr3_aa: CASSSTVGGTEAFF

clone_size: NA
v_call: TRBV5-1
d_call: NA
j_call: TRBJ2-4
cdr3_nt: TGCGCCAGCAGCTTCGACCCTACAGGGACCATAGCCAAAAACATTCAGTACTTC
cdr3_aa: CASSFDPTGTIAKNIQYF

clone_size: NA
v_call: TRBV7-9
d_call: TRBD1
j_call: TRBJ2-7
cdr3_nt: TGTGCCAGCACCCCCGCAGGGGGCCTAATCTACGAGCAGTACTTC
cdr3_aa: CASTPAGGLIYEQYF

clone_size: NA
v_call: TRBV7-6
d_call: TRBD2
j_call: TRBJ2-4
cdr3_nt: TGTGCCAGCAGCCCTAGGTCGGGGGGGCCGACAAACATTCAGTACTTC
cdr3_aa: CASSPRSGGPTNIQYF

clone_size: NA
v_call: TRBV5-6
d_call: TRBD1
j_call: TRBJ2-1
cdr3_nt: TGTGCCAGCAGCTTCCTTGGACAGGGCTACAATGAGCAGTTCTTC
cdr3_aa: CASSFLGQGYNEQFF

clone_size: NA
v_call: TRBV25-1
d_call: TRBD2
j_call: TRBJ2-5
cdr3_nt: TGTGCCAGCAGTACAACAGGACTAGCAGCGTACAGGACCCAGTACTTC
cdr3_aa: CASSTTGLAAYRTQYF

clone_size: NA
v_call: TRBV7-9
d_call: TRBD2
j_call: TRBJ2-5
cdr3_nt: TGTGCCAGCAGCTTAGTTTCGCGGGGGAAAGAGACCCAGTACTTC
cdr3_aa: CASSLVSRGKETQYF

clone_size: NA
v_call: TRBV4-2
d_call: NA
j_call: TRBJ2-6
cdr3_nt: TGTGCCAGCAGCCAAGATGGGGACACTGGGGCCAACGTCCTGACTTTC
cdr3_aa: CASSQDGDTGANVLTF

clone_size: NA
v_call: TRBV7-3
d_call: TRBD2
j_call: TRBJ2-1
cdr3_nt: TGTGCCAGCAGCCGCACTAGCGGGAGTTGGAATGAGCAGTTCTTC
cdr3_aa: CASSRTSGSWNEQFF

clone_size: NA
v_call: TRBV7-3
d_call: NA
j_call: TRBJ2-7
cdr3_nt: TGTGCCAGCAGCTTATTAGGGGCAAGCTACGAGCAGTACTTC
cdr3_aa: CASSLLGASYEQYF

clone_size: NA
v_call: TRBV5-4
d_call: TRBD2
j_call: TRBJ2-4
cdr3_nt: TGTGCCAGCAGCAGTTTCGGGGCGGGAGTCAAAAACATTCAGTACTTC
cdr3_aa: CASSSFGAGVKNIQYF

clone_size: NA
v_call: TRBV21-1
d_call: NA
j_call: TRBJ2-1
cdr3_nt: TGTGCCAGCACCTTACTAGTCCCCCTGACAAACAATGAGCAGTTCTTC
cdr3_aa: CASTLLVPLTNNEQFF

clone_size: NA
v_call: TRBV9
d_call: TRBD2
j_call: TRBJ2-3
cdr3_nt: TGTGCCAGCAGCGTGCTAGCGGGAGCTCGTGGGACAGATACGCAGTATTTT
cdr3_aa: CASSVLAGARGTDTQYF

clone_size: NA
v_call: TRBV7-9
d_call: TRBD1
j_call: TRBJ2-1
cdr3_nt: TGTGCCAGCAGTAACACCGGGACAGGGGTCAATGAGCAGTTCTTC
cdr3_aa: CASSNTGTGVNEQFF

clone_size: NA
v_call: TRBV7-8
d_call: NA
j_call: TRBJ2-3
cdr3_nt: TGTGCCAGCAGCTTAGACACCACAGATACGCAGTATTTT
cdr3_aa: CASSLDTTDTQYF